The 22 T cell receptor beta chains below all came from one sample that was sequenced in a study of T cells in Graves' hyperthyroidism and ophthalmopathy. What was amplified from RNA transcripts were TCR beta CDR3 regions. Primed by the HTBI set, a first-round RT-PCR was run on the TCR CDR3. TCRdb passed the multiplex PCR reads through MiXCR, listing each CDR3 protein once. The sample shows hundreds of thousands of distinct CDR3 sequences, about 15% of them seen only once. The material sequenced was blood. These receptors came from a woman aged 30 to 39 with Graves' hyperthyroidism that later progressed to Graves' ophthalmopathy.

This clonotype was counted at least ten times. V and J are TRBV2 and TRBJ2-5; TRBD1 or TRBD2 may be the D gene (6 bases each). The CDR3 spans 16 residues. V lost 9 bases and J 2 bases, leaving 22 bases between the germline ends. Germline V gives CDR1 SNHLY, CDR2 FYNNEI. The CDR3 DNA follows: TGTGCCAGGGGGGGCCGGGTGCGCGGACCACAAGAGACCCAGTACTTC. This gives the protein CARGGRVRGPQETQYF.

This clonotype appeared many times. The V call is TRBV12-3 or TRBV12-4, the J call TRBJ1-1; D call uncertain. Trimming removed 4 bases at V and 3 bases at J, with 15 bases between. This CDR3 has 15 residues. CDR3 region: CASSSSSQGYTEAFF. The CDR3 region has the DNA TGTGCCAGCAGTTCTTCCTCACAAGGATACACTGAAGCTTTCTTT.

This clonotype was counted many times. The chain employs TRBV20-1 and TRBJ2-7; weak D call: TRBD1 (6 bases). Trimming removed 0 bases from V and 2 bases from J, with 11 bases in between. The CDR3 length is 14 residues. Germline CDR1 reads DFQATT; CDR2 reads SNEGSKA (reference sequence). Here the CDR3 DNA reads TGCAGTGCTAGAGAGAGGGACAAAACCTACGAGCAGTACTTC. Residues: CSARERDKTYEQYF.

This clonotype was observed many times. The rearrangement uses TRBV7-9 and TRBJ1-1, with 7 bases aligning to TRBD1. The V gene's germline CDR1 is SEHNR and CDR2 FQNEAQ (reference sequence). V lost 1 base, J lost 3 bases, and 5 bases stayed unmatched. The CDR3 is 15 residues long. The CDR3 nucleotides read TGTGCCAGCAGCTTAGGGAGGGGGCCCTACACTGAAGCTTTCTTT. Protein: CASSLGRGPYTEAFF.

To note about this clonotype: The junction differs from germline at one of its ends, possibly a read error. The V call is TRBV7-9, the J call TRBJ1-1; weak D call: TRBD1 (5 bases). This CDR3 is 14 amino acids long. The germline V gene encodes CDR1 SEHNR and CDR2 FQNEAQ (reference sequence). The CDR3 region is CSSSVGTANTEAFF. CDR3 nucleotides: TGTTCCAGCAGCGTAGGGACGGCGAACACTGAAGCTTTCTTT.

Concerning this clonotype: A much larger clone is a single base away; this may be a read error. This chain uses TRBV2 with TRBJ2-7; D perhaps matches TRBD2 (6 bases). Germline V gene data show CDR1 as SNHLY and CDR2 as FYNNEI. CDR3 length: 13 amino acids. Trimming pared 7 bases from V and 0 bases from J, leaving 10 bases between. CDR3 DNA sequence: TGTGCCAGCAACCCCGGGAGCTCCTACGAGCAGTACTTC. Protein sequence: CASNPGSSYEQYF.

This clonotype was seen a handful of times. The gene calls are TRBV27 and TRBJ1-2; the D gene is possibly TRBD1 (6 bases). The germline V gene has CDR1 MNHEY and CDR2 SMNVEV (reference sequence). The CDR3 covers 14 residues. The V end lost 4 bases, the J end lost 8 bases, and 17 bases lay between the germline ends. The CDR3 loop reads CASSSGGGRRGYTF. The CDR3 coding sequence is TGTGCCAGCAGTTCGGGTGGGGGGCGAAGAGGCTACACCTTC.

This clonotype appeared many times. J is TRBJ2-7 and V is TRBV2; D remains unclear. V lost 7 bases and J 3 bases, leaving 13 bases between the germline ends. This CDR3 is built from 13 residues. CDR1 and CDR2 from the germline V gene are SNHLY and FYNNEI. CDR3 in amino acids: CASTVGIFYEQYF. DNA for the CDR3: TGTGCCAGCACCGTGGGCATTTTCTACGAGCAGTACTTC.

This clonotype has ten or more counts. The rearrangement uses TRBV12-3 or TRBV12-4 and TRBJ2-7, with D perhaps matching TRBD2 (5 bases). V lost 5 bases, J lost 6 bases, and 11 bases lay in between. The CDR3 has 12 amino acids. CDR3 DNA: TGTGCCAGCAGTCCCGGGGTTTCCGAGCAGTACTTC. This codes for CASSPGVSEQYF.

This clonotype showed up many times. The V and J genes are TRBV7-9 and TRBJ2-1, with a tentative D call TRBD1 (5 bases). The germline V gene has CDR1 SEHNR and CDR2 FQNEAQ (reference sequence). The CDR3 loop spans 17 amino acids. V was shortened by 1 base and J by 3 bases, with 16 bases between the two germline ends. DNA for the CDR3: TGTGCCAGCAGCTTAGTAGGGGCCGGAATGGTCTACAATGAGCAGTTCTTC. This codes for CASSLVGAGMVYNEQFF.

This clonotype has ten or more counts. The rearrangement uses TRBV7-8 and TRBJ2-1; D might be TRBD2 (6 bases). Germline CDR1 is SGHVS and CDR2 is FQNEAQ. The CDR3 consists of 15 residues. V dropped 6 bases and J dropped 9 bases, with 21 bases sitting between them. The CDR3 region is CASSPAWGEGGEQFF. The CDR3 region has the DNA TGTGCCAGCAGTCCCGCATGGGGGGAAGGCGGTGAGCAGTTCTTC.

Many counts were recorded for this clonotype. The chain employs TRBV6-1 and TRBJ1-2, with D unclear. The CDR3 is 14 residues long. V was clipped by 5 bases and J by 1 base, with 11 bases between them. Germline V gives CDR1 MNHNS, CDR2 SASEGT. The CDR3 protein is CASSKSGSNYGYTF. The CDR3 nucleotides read TGTGCCAGCAGTAAGTCCGGGAGTAACTATGGCTACACCTTC.

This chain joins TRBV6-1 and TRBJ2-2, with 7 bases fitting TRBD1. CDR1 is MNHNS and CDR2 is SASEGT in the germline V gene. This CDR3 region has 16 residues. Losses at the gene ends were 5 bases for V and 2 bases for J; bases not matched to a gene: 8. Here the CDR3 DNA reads TGTGCCAGCAGTTCCGAGGGGGCGGATAACACCGGGGAGCTGTTTTTT. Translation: CASSSEGADNTGELFF.

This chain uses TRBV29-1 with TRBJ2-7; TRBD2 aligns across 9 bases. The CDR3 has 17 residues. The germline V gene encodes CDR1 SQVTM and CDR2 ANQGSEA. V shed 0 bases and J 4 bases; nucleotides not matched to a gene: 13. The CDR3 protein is CSVEDPTTGTSRYEQYF. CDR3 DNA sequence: TGCAGCGTTGAAGACCCCACAACCGGGACTAGCCGGTACGAGCAGTACTTC.

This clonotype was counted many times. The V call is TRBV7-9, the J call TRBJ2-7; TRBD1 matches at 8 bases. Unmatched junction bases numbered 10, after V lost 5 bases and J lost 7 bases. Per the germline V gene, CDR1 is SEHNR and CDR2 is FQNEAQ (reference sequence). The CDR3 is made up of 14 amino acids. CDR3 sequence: CASSIWNRGMEQYF. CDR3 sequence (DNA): TGTGCCAGCAGCATATGGAACAGGGGGATGGAGCAGTACTTC.

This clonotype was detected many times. The CDR3 sequence: CASSLEGLAGTNEQFF. CDR3 DNA: TGTGCCAGCAGCTTAGAGGGACTAGCGGGTACCAATGAGCAGTTCTTC. This chain connects TRBV7-6 to TRBJ2-1; 12 nucleotides agree with TRBD2. Looked up from germline, CDR1 is SGHVS and CDR2 is FNYEAQ. This CDR3 is built from 16 residues. J lost 6 bases, V lost 1 base, and 4 bases had no gene match. Filled out from reference TRBV7-6 and TRBJ2-1, the complete variable domain reads GAGVSQSPRYKVTKRGQDVALRCDPISGHVSLYWYRQALGQGPEFLTYFNYEAQQDKSGLPNDRFSAERPEGSISTLTIQRTEQRDSAMYRCASSLEGLAGTNEQFFGPGTRLTVL.

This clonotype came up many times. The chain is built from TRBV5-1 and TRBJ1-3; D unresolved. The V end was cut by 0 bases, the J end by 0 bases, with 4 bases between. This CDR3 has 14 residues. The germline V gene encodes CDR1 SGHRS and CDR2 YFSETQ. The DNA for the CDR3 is TGCGCCAGCAGCTTGGCCAGCTCTGGAAACACCATATATTTT. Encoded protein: CASSLASSGNTIYF.

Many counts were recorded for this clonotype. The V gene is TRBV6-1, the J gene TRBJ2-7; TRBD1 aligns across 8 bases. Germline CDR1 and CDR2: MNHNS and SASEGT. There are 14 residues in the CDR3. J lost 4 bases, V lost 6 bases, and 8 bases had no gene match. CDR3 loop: CASSSGQGKYEQYF. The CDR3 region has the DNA TGTGCCAGCAGCTCTGGACAGGGTAAATACGAGCAGTACTTC.

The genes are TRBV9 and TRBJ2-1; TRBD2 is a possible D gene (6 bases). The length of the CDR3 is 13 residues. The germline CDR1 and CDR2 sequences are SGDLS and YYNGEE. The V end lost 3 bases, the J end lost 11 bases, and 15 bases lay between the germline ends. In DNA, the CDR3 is TGTGCCAGCAGCGGTCAGCGGGCGCTTCAGCAGTTCTTC. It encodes CASSGQRALQQFF.

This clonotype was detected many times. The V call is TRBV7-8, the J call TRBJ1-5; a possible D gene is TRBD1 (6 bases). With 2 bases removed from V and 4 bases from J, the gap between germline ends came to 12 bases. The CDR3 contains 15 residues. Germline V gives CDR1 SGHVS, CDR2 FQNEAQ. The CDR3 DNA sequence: TGTGCCAGCAGCTTAAGCCGGACAGATAATCAGCCCCAGCATTTT. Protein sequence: CASSLSRTDNQPQHF.

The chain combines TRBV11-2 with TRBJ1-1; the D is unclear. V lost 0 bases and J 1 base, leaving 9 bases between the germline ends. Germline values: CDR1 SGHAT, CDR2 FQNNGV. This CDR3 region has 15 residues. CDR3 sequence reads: CASSLEPGSNTEAFF. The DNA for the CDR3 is TGTGCCAGCAGCTTAGAACCGGGATCGAACACTGAAGCTTTCTTT.

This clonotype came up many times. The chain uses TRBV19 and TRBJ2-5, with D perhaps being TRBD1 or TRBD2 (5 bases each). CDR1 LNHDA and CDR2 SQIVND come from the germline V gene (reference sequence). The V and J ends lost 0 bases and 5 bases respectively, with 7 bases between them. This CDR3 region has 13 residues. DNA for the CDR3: TGTGCCAGTAGTATAGACAGGGACGAGACCCAGTACTTC. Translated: CASSIDRDETQYF.